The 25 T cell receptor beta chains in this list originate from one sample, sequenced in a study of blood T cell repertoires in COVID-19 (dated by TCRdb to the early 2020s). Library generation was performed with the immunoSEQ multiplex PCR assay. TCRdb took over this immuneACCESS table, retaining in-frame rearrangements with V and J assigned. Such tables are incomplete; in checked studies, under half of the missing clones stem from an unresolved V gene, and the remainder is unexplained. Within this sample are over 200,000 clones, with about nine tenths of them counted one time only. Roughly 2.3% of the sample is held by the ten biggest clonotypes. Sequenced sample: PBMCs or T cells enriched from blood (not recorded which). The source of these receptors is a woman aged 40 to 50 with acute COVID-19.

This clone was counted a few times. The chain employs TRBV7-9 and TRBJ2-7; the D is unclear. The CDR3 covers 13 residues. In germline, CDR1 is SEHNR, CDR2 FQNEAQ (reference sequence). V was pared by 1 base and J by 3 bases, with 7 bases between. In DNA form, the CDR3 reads TGTGCCAGCAGCTTAGACGGGTACTACGAGCAGTACGTC. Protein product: CASSLDGYYEQYV.

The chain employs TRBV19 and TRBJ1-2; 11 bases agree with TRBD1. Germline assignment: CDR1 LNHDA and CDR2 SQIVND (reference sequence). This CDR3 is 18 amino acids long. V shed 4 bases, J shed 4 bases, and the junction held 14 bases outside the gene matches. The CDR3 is CASSRFPGQGAISYGYTF. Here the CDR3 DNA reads TGTGCCAGTAGTAGGTTCCCCGGACAGGGGGCGATAAGCTATGGCTACACCTTC.

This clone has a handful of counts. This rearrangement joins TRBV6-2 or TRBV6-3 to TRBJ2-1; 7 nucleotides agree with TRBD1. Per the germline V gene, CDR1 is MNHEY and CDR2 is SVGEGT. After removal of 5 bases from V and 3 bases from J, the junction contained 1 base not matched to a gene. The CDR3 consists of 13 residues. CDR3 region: CASSRDSYNEQFF. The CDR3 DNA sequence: TGTGCCAGCAGTCGGGACAGCTACAATGAGCAGTTCTTC.

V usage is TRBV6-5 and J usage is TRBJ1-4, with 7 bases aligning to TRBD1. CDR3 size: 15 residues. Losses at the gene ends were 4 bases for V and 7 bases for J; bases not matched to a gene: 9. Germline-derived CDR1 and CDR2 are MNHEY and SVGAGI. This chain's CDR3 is CASSWYRGTIEKLFF. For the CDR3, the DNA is TGTGCCAGCAGTTGGTACAGGGGTACGATTGAAAAACTGTTTTTT.

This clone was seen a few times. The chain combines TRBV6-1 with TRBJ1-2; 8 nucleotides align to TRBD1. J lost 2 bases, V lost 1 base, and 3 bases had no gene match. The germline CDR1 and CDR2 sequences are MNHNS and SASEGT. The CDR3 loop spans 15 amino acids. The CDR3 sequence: CASSEGDRMNYGYTF. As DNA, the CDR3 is TGTGCCAGCAGTGAAGGGGACAGGATGAACTATGGCTACACCTTC.

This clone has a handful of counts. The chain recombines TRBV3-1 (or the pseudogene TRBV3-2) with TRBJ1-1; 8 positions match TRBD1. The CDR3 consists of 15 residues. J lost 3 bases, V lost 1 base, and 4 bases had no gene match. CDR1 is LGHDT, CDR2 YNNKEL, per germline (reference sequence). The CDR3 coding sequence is TGTGCCAGCAGCCAAGGACAGGGGACTGACACTGAAGCTTTCTTT. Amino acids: CASSQGQGTDTEAFF.

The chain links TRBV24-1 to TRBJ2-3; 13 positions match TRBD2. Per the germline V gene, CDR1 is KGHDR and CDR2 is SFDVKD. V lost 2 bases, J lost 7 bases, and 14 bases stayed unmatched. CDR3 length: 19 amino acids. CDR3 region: CATSDSHHERTSGRYTQYF. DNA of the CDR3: TGTGCCACCAGTGATTCTCACCACGAACGGACTAGCGGGAGATATACGCAGTATTTT.

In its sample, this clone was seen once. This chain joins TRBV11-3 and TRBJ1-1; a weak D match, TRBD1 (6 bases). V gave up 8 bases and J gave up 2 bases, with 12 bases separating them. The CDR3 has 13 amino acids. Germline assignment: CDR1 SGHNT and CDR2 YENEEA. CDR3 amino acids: CASGRQANTEAFF. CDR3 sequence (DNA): TGTGCCAGCGGAAGACAGGCCAACACTGAAGCTTTCTTT.

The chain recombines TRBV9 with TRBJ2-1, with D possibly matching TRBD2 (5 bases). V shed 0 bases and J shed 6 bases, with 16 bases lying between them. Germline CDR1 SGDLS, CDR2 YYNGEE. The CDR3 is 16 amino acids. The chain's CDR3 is CASSVGALAVSNEQFF. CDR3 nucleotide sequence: TGTGCCAGCAGCGTAGGAGCCCTAGCAGTCTCCAATGAGCAGTTCTTC.

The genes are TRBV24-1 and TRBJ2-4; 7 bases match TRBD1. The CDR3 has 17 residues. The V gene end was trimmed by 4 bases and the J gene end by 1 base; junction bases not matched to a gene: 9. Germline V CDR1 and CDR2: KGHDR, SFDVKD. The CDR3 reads CATSEDRRNVAKNIQYF. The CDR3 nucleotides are TGTGCCACCAGTGAGGACAGGCGGAATGTGGCCAAAAACATTCAGTACTTC.

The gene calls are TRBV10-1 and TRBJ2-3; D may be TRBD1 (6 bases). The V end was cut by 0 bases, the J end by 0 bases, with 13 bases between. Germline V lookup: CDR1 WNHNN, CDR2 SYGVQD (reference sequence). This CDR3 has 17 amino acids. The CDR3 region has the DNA TGCGCCAGCAGTGAGTCTCTGGGACACACTAGCACAGATACGCAGTATTTT. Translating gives CASSESLGHTSTDTQYF.

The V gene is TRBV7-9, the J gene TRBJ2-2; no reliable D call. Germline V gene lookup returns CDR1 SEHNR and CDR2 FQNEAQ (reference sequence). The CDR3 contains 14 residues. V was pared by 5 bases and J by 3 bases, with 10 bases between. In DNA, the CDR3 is TGTGCCAGCAGCATTCAGTTGTACACCGGGGAGCTGTTTTTT. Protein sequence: CASSIQLYTGELFF.

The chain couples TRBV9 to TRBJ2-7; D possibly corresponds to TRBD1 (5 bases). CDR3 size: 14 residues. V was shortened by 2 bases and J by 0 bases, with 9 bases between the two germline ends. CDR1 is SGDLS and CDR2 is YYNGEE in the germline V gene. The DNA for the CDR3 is TGTGCCAGCAGCGTTACAGGAAGCTCCTACGAGCAGTACTTC. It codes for CASSVTGSSYEQYF.

CDR3 protein: CASSMTSANIQYF. DNA of the CDR3: TGTGCCAGCAGTATGACTAGCGCGAACATTCAGTACTTC. V is TRBV6-2 or TRBV6-3 and J is TRBJ2-4; 8 nucleotides line up with TRBD2. Trimming cost V 5 bases and J 7 bases; bases outside gene matches: 4. This CDR3 is built from 13 residues. CDR1 MNHEY and CDR2 SVGEGT come from the germline V gene.

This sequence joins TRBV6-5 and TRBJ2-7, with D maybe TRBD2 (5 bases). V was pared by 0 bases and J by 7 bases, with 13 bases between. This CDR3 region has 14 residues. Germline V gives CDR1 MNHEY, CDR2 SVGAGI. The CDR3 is CASSYSLSTREQYF. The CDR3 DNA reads TGTGCCAGCAGTTACTCCCTTTCAACTAGAGAGCAGTACTTC.

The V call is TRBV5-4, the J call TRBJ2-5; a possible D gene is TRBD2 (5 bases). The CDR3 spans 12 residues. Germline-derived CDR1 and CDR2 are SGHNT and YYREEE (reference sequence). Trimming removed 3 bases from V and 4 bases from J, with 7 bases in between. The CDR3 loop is CASSSSRETQYF. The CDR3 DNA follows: TGTGCCAGCAGCTCTAGCAGAGAGACCCAGTACTTC.

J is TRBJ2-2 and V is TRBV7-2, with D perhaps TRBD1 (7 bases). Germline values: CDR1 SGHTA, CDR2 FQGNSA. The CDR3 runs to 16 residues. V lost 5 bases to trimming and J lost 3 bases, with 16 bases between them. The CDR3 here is CASSPRRGAYTGELFF. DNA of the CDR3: TGTGCCAGCAGCCCCCGCAGGGGGGCGTACACCGGGGAGCTGTTTTTT. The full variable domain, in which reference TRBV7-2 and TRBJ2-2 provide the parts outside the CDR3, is GAGVSQSPSNKVTEKGKDVELRCDPISGHTALYWYRQSLGQGLEFLIYFQGNSAPDKSGLPSDRFSAERTGGSVSTLTIQRTQQEDSAVYLCASSPRRGAYTGELFFGEGSRLTVL.

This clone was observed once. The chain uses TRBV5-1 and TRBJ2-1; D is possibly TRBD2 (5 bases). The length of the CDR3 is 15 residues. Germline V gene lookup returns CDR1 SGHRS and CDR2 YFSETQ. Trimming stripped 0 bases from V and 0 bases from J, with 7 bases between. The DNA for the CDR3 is TGCGCCAGCAGCTTGGCCGCGGGCTCCTACAATGAGCAGTTCTTC. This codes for CASSLAAGSYNEQFF.

In DNA form, the CDR3 reads TGTGCCAGCAGCCAAACTCTAGAGGGACAGGGGATTCATAGCAATCAGCCCCAGCATTTT. Its translation: CASSQTLEGQGIHSNQPQHF. The chain carries TRBV21-1 and TRBJ1-5; the table gives TRBD1 as D, unverified against the DNA. TRBV21-1 represents a pseudogene. This CDR3 is 20 amino acids long.

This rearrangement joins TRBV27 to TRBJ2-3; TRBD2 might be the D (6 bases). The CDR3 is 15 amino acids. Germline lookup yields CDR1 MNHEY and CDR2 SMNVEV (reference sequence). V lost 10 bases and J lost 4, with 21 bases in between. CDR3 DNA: TGTGCCACCTCCATGGGGACTCGGGGTGCAGATACGCAGTATTTT. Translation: CATSMGTRGADTQYF.

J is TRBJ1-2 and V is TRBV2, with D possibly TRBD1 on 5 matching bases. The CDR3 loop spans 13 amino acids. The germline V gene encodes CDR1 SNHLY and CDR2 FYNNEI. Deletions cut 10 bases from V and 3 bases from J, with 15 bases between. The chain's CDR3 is CATGGISDYGYTF. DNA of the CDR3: TGTGCCACCGGGGGAATTTCGGACTATGGCTACACCTTC.

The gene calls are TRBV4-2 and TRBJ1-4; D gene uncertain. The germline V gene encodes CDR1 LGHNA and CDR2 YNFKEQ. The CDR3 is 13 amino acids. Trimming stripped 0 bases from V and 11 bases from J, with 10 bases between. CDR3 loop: CASSQESRGKLFF. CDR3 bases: TGTGCCAGCAGCCAAGAATCGAGAGGTAAACTGTTTTTT.

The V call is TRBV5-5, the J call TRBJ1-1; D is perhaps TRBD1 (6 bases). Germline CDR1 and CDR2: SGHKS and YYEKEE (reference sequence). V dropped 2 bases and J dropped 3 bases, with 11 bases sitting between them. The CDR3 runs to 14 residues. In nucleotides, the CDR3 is TGTGCCAGCAGCTTCACTCCAGGGGACACTGAAGCTTTCTTT. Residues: CASSFTPGDTEAFF.

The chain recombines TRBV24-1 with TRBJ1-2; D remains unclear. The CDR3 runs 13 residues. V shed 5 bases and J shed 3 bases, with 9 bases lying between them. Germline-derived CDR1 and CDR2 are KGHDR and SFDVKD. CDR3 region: CATSAGDYYGYTF. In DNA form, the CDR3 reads TGTGCCACCAGTGCCGGTGACTACTATGGCTACACCTTC.

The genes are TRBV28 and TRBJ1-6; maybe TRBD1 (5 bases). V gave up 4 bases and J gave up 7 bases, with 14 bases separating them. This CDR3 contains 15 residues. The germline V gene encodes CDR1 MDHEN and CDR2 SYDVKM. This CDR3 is CASSSTTERNSPLHF. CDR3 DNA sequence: TGTGCCAGCAGTTCCACGACAGAGCGCAATTCACCCCTCCACTTT.